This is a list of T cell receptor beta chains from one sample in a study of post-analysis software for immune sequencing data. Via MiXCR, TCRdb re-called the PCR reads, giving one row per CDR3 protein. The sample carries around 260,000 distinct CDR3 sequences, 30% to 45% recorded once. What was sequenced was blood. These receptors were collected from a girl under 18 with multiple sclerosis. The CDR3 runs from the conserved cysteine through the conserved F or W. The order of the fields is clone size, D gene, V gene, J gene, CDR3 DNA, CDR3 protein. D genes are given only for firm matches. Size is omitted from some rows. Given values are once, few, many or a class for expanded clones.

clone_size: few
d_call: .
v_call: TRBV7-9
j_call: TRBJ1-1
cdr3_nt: TGTCCTCAGCAGCCCACCCGCGCGGGTGTCACTGAAGCTTTCTTT
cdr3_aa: CPQQPTRAGVTEAFF

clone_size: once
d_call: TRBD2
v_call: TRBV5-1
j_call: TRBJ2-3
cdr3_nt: TGCGCCAGCAGAAATCCGGGACTAGCGGGGTCACGCACAGATACGCAGTATTTT
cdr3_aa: CASRNPGLAGSRTDTQYF

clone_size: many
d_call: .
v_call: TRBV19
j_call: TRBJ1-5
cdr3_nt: TGTGCCAGTAGTATCTGGGATAGCAATCAGCCCCAGCATTTT
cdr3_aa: CASSIWDSNQPQHF

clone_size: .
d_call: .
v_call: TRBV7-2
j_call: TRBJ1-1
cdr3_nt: TGTGCCAGCAGCACAACTTCTGGAGGGACTGAAGCTTTCTTT
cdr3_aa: CASSTTSGGTEAFF

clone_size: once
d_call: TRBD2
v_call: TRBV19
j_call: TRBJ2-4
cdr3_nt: TGTGCCAGTAGCCCGGGGCTAGCGGGAAACATTCAGTACTTC
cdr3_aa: CASSPGLAGNIQYF

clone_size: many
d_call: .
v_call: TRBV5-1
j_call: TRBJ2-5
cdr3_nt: TGCGCCAGCAGCTTGGGCGCCCCGACAGGAGCTCAAGAGACCCAGTACTTC
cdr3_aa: CASSLGAPTGAQETQYF

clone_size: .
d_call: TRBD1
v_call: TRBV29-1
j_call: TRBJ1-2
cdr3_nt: TGCAGCGTTGGGGACAGGGGAGGATATGGCTACACCTTC
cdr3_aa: CSVGDRGGYGYTF

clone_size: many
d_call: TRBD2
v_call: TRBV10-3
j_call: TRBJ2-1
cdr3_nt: TGTGCCATCAGTGAGTCTAGCGGGACCTACAATGAGCAGTTCTTC
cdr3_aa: CAISESSGTYNEQFF

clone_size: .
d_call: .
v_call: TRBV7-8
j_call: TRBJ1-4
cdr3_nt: TGTGCCAGCAGCTCCTATGGACCTTTTTCAACTAATGAAAAACTGTTTTTT
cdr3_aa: CASSSYGPFSTNEKLFF

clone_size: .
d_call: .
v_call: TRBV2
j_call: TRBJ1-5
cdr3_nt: TGTGCCAGCAGCAAAGAGGACAGAGTTCAGGGGCAGCCCCAGCATTTT
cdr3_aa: CASSKEDRVQGQPQHF

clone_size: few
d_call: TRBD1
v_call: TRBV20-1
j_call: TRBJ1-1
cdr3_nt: TGCAGTGCAAGACAGGGGACGAGGAACACTGAAGCTTTCTTT
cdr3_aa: CSARQGTRNTEAFF

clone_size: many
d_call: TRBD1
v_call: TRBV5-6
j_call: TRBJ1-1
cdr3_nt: TGTGCCAGCAGCTGGACAGGGGATGGGACTGAAGCTTTCTTT
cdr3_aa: CASSWTGDGTEAFF

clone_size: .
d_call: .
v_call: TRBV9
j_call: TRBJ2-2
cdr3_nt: TGTGCCAGCAGCATGATAGCCGGGGAGCTGTTTTTT
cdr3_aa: CASSMIAGELFF

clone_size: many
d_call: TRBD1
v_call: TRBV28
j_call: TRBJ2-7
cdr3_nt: TGTGCCAGCAGTGAGACACCGGGACAGGGGCCCTACGAGCAGTACTTC
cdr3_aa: CASSETPGQGPYEQYF

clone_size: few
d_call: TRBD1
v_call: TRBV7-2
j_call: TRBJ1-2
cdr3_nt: TGTGCCAGCAGCACCCCAGGGGGCTTTTGGGGCTACACCTTC
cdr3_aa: CASSTPGGFWGYTF

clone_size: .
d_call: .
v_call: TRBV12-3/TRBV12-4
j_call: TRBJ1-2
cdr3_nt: TGTGCCAGCGGTTTCCAGGGGCACTCCACCTTC
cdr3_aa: CASGFQGHSTF

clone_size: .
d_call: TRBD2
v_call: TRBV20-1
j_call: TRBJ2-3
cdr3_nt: TGCAGTGCCCTCCTGGGAGGGACAGATACGCAGTATTTT
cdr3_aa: CSALLGGTDTQYF

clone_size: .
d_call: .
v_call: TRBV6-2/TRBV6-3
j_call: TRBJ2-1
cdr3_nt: TGTGCCAGCAGTGCCAGGGGTTATCACAATGAGCAGTTCTTC
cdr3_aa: CASSARGYHNEQFF

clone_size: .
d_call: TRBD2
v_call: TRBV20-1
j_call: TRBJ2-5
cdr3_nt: TGCAGCCCCAGTAGCGGGAGGGTTGAGACCCAGTACTTC
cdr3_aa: CSPSSGRVETQYF

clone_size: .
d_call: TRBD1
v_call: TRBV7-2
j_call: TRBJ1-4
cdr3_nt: TGTGCCAGCAGCGATACAGGGGGAACTAATGAAAAACTGTTTTTT
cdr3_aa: CASSDTGGTNEKLFF

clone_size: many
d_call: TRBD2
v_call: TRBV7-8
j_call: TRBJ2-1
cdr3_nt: TGTGCCAGCAGCTTAGGAATTGCGGGGGGGCACAATGAGCAGTTCTTC
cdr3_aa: CASSLGIAGGHNEQFF

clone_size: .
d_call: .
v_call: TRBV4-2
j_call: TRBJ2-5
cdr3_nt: TGTGCCAGCAGCCAAGAGCGGCTAGGGGACGAGACCCAGTACTTC
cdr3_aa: CASSQERLGDETQYF

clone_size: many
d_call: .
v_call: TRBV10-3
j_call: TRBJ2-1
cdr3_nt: TGTGCCCTAAAAACGGGCGGGGACAATGAGCAGTTCTTC
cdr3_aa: CALKTGGDNEQFF

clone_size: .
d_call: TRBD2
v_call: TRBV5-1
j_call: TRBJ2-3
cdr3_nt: TGCGCCAGCAAAAGGGGACTAGCTCCAGATACGCAGTATTTT
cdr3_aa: CASKRGLAPDTQYF

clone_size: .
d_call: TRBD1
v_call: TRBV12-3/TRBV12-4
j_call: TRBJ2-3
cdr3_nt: TGTGCCAGCAGTTCGAGACAGGGGACAGGTACGGAGTATTTT
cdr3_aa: CASSSRQGTGTEYF

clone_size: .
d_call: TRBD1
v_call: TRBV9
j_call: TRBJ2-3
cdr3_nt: TGTGCCAGCAGCGTATCTCCCGGGACAGGTGTTTCCACAGATACGCAGTATTTT
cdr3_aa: CASSVSPGTGVSTDTQYF

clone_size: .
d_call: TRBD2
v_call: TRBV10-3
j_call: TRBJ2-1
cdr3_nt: TGTGCCATCAGCCCGGGACTAGCGGGAGATCATGAGCAGTTCTTC
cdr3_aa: CAISPGLAGDHEQFF

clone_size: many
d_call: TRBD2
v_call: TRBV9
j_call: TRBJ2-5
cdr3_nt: TGTGCCAGCAGCTCTCGGACTAGCTCGAAGACCCAGTACTTC
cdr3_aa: CASSSRTSSKTQYF

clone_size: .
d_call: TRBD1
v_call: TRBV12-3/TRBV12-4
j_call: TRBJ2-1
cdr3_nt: TGTGCCAGCAGTTCCATCCCCGGGACAGTCAATGAGCAGTTCTTC
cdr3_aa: CASSSIPGTVNEQFF

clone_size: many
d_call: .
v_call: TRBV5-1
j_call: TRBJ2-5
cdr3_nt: TGCGCCAGCAGATCTACCCAGACCCAGTACTTC
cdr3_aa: CASRSTQTQYF

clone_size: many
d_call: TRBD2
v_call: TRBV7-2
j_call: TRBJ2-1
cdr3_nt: TGTGCCAGCACCCGGGGGGACTCCATGAATGAGCAGTTCTTC
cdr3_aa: CASTRGDSMNEQFF